These 21 T cell receptor beta chains were all obtained from the same sample, sequenced in a study of shared clonotypes between healthy human individuals. CD8 cells regarded as naive lacked CD45RO, were positively chosen for CCR7, and omitted terminally differentiated effector memory CD45RA+ cells. Measured with immunoSEQ multiplex PCR; TCRdb has only the in-frame clones, and not every one. Of some 2 million clones listed, about 95% are singletons. The sample was naive CD8+ T cells sorted from blood. The receptors originated from a man in his late teens or twenties in good health.

The chain links TRBV9 to TRBJ1-1; TRBD1 might be the D (6 bases). CDR1 and CDR2 from the germline V gene are SGDLS and YYNGEE. The CDR3 covers 15 residues. V dropped 1 base and J dropped 1 base, with 11 bases sitting between them. CDR3 nucleotide sequence: TGTGCCAGCAGCGTACCGACAGGAAAGAACACTGAAGCTTTCTTT. It codes for CASSVPTGKNTEAFF.

The gene calls are TRBV4-1 and TRBJ2-2; 8 bases agree with TRBD2. The J segment lost 7 bases and the V segment lost 4 bases, leaving 8 bases of the junction unmatched. Germline CDR1 and CDR2: MGHRA and YSYEKL. This CDR3 region has 15 residues. Here the CDR3 DNA reads TGCGCCAGCAGCCTTAGCGGGATGGGCGTCGGGGAGCTGTTTTTT. Its translation: CASSLSGMGVGELFF.

The chain employs TRBV5-6 and TRBJ2-7, with D possibly being TRBD2 (6 bases). The CDR3 is made up of 12 amino acids. Germline V gives CDR1 SGHDT, CDR2 YYEEEE. V was clipped by 4 bases and J by 6 bases, with 11 bases between them. The CDR3 protein is CASSASGPEQYF. Written as DNA, the CDR3 is TGTGCCAGCAGCGCGAGCGGGCCCGAGCAGTACTTC.

The V and J genes are TRBV11-2 and TRBJ2-3; D possibly matches TRBD1 or TRBD2 (6 bases each). From germline, CDR1 is SGHAT and CDR2 FQNNGV. CDR3 length equals 17 residues. V lost 5 bases to trimming and J lost 5 bases, with 23 bases between them. Here the CDR3 DNA reads TGTGCCAGCAGCGAAGTTAGTATTTGGGGGGCGTTAGATACGCAGTATTTT. This codes for CASSEVSIWGALDTQYF.

This rearrangement joins TRBV28 to TRBJ1-1; D gene unclear. V was trimmed by 8 bases and J by 8 bases, leaving 18 bases between them. This CDR3 comprises 13 residues. Germline V gene data show CDR1 as MDHEN and CDR2 as SYDVKM. The CDR3 nucleotides are TGTGCCAGCCACATGGACCGCGGGGTAGAAGCTTTCTTT. Translation: CASHMDRGVEAFF.

V is TRBV4-1 and J is TRBJ2-1, with no clear D. The germline V gene encodes CDR1 MGHRA and CDR2 YSYEKL. The V end was cut by 0 bases, the J end by 7 bases, with 13 bases between. CDR3 length: 15 amino acids. The CDR3 loop is CASSQDLGLVNEQFF. CDR3 DNA sequence: TGCGCCAGCAGCCAAGATCTGGGTTTGGTGAATGAGCAGTTCTTC.

V is TRBV9 and J is TRBJ1-2; D gene uncertain. The germline V gene encodes CDR1 SGDLS and CDR2 YYNGEE. V was trimmed by 0 bases and J by 4 bases, leaving 10 bases between them. The CDR3 sequence is 14 residues long. The CDR3 loop is CASSVAQEGYGYTF. CDR3 nucleotide sequence: TGTGCCAGCAGCGTAGCCCAGGAAGGCTATGGCTACACCTTC.

The V and J genes are TRBV5-6 and TRBJ1-2, with 9 bases matching TRBD1. The V gene's germline CDR1 is SGHDT and CDR2 YYEEEE. CDR3 length equals 15 residues. The V and J ends lost 0 bases and 3 bases, in that order; junction bases with no gene match: 3. The DNA of the CDR3 is TGTGCCAGCAGCTTGGGAGGGACAGGGTACTATGGCTACACCTTC. Residues: CASSLGGTGYYGYTF.

The chain employs TRBV6-5 and TRBJ2-7, with 9 positions matching TRBD1. V lost 5 bases, J lost 4 bases, and 6 bases stayed unmatched. The CDR3 contains 14 residues. Germline loops: CDR1 MNHEY, CDR2 SVGAGI. CDR3 residues: CASSQGQGGYEQYF. The CDR3 DNA sequence: TGTGCCAGCAGTCAGGGACAGGGAGGGTACGAGCAGTACTTC.

CDR3 residues: CASSSQGNVGQFF. Written as DNA, the CDR3 is TGTGCCAGCAGCTCTCAGGGGAATGTCGGGCAGTTCTTC. The chain uses TRBV5-6 and TRBJ2-1, with D perhaps TRBD1 (6 bases). This CDR3 contains 13 residues. Germline-derived CDR1 and CDR2 are SGHDT and YYEEEE. Trimming left V 3 bases short and J 12 bases short, with 16 bases between.

This chain links TRBV5-1 with TRBJ2-7, with 8 bases matching TRBD1. Trimming removed 5 bases from V and 3 bases from J; junction bases left unmatched: 13. The CDR3 covers 16 residues. The germline V gene has CDR1 SGHRS and CDR2 YFSETQ. The CDR3 region has the DNA TGCGCCAGCAGTCCTGATTCGGGACAGGCCAACTACGAGCAGTACTTC. Translated, it gives CASSPDSGQANYEQYF.

V usage is TRBV6-6 and J usage is TRBJ1-4, with D tentatively TRBD1 (6 bases). V was cut by 5 bases and J by 5 bases, with 15 bases left in between. Germline CDR1 is MNHNY and CDR2 is SVGAGI (reference sequence). The CDR3 consists of 15 residues. The CDR3 protein is CASSSQGIWNEKLFF. The CDR3 nucleotides are TGTGCCAGCAGTAGTCAGGGGATATGGAATGAAAAACTGTTTTTT.

V gene TRBV12-5 combines with J gene TRBJ1-2, with no clear D. Trimming shortened V by 6 bases and J by 5 bases, and 10 bases separated the two germline ends. This CDR3 contains 12 residues. Germline CDR1 is LGHNT and CDR2 is FRNRAP. The CDR3 sequence is CASGSQPYGYTF. The CDR3 nucleotides are TGTGCTAGTGGGTCCCAACCTTATGGCTACACCTTC.

The chain recombines TRBV4-1 with TRBJ2-5, with 10 bases fitting TRBD1. Germline loops: CDR1 MGHRA, CDR2 YSYEKL. The junction had 11 bases not matched to a gene; V was cut back by 2 bases and J by 2 bases. The CDR3 consists of 18 residues. The CDR3 reads CASSQTGTGDRRQETQYF. The CDR3 DNA reads TGCGCCAGCAGCCAAACCGGGACAGGGGATCGGCGGCAAGAGACCCAGTACTTC.

The chain combines TRBV19 with TRBJ1-1; D gene ambiguous. Trimming took off 3 bases at V and 5 bases at J, with 10 bases between the two ends. The CDR3 sequence is 13 residues long. CDR1 is LNHDA, CDR2 SQIVND, per germline (reference sequence). CDR3 sequence: CASSILPGTEAFF. CDR3 nucleotide sequence: TGTGCCAGTAGTATTCTCCCCGGAACTGAAGCTTTCTTT.

This sequence joins TRBV9 and TRBJ1-2; D unclear. This CDR3 has 14 amino acids. Trimming removed 0 bases at V and 3 bases at J, with 9 bases between. The germline V gene encodes CDR1 SGDLS and CDR2 YYNGEE. CDR3 in DNA: TGTGCCAGCAGCGTAGGGGTCGGACACTATGGCTACACCTTC. This codes for CASSVGVGHYGYTF.

V and J are TRBV15 and TRBJ1-1, with D uncertain. The CDR3 has 14 amino acids. The ends were cut back, 3 bases at V and 6 bases at J, with 14 bases in the middle. Per germline, CDR1 LNHNV and CDR2 YYDKDF (reference sequence). The CDR3 is CATSRVGFGAEAFF. DNA for the CDR3: TGTGCCACCAGCAGGGTCGGGTTTGGTGCTGAAGCTTTCTTT.

This chain joins TRBV5-6 and TRBJ1-5; D gene ambiguous. Germline assignment: CDR1 SGHDT and CDR2 YYEEEE. The ends were cut back, 3 bases at V and 8 bases at J, with 9 bases in the middle. The CDR3 is 12 amino acids. CDR3 in amino acids: CASSSLIEPQHF. The CDR3 DNA follows: TGTGCCAGCAGCTCCCTCATTGAGCCCCAGCATTTT.

This clone was detected only once. The V gene is TRBV30, the J gene TRBJ2-7; 7 bases are a match to TRBD2. Germline-derived CDR1 and CDR2 are GTSNPN and SVGIG (reference sequence). With 0 bases clipped from V and 5 bases from J, the junction kept 7 bases outside the gene matches. The CDR3 has 14 amino acids. CDR3 nucleotide sequence: TGTGCCTGGAGTGTCTCGGGGAGGGACGACGAGCAGTACTTC. Protein product: CAWSVSGRDDEQYF.

V is TRBV5-1 and J is TRBJ2-5, with TRBD1 identical over 7 bases. The V gene end was trimmed by 0 bases and the J gene end by 5 bases; junction bases not matched to a gene: 10. The CDR3 spans 16 residues. Germline V gene lookup returns CDR1 SGHRS and CDR2 YFSETQ. The CDR3 loop reads CASSLADREVKETQYF. The CDR3 bases are TGCGCCAGCAGCTTGGCCGACAGGGAAGTCAAGGAGACCCAGTACTTC. The variable domain in full, completed from reference TRBV5-1 and TRBJ2-5, reads KAGVTQTPRYLIKTRGQQVTLSCSPISGHRSVSWYQQTPGQGLQFLFEYFSETQRNKGNFPGRFSGRQFSNSRSEMNVSTLELGDSALYLCASSLADREVKETQYFGPGTRLLVL.

The rearrangement joins TRBV27 to TRBJ2-5, with D perhaps being TRBD1 or TRBD2 (5 bases each). Germline V gene lookup returns CDR1 MNHEY and CDR2 SMNVEV (reference sequence). The CDR3 length is 13 residues. Trimming cost V 6 bases and J 1 base, with 9 bases left between them. Here the CDR3 reads CASRQAGQETQYF. The CDR3 DNA follows: TGTGCCAGCAGACAGGCGGGCCAAGAGACCCAGTACTTC.